One TCR beta chain is described in this entry. This CDR3 contains 11 residues. CDR1 and CDR2 from the germline V gene are DFQATT and SNEGSKA (reference sequence). The V and J ends lost 3 bases and 12 bases respectively, with 12 bases between them. The data derive from a study of blood T cell repertoires in COVID-19. Study information: Whether acute or convalescent, the COVID-19 samples came from the United States, Italy and Spain. The analysed material was cDNA or gDNA that came from T cells, B-cell-depleted T cells, or PBMCs.

In the authors' methods: Amplification with reference gene primers provided the estimates of nucleated cell counts. Method: immunoSEQ multiplex PCR; TCRdb's copy keeps in-frame clones and lacks some. V, J and clone size are those of that table, while D and trimming were read from the DNA. The sample contains fewer than 350,000 clones, about 93% of which appear only once. The sample comprised peripheral blood. This TCR derives from a woman in her 30s with COVID-19, enrolled during active disease. The chain has TRBV20-1 and TRBJ2-1, with D unresolved. The CDR3 DNA is TGCAGTGCTAGTAGCATATCCGCGCAGTTCTTC. Amino acids: CSASSISAQFF.